What follows describes a single T cell receptor (beta chain). TCRdb ran MiXCR on the 5' RACE reads and lists one entry per CDR3 protein. The sample yields around 260,000 distinct CDR3 sequences, about 5.2% seen once. The data are from a study of T cells after yellow fever vaccination. The CDR3 loop spans 14 amino acids. Per the germline V gene, CDR1 is WNHNN and CDR2 is SYGVQD (reference sequence). The V end lost 0 bases, the J end lost 5 bases, and 10 bases lay between the germline ends. The chain is built from TRBV10-1 and TRBJ1-1; D unresolved. Sequenced material: CD4+ T cells sorted from PBMCs, taken on the day of the yellow fever booster vaccination. This TCR was sampled from a man aged 18-30 years who received the YFV17D yellow fever vaccine. The CDR3 DNA sequence: TGCGCCAGCAGTGAGTCCTGGGCTGAGACTGAAGCTTTCTTT. Translating it yields CASSESWAETEAFF.